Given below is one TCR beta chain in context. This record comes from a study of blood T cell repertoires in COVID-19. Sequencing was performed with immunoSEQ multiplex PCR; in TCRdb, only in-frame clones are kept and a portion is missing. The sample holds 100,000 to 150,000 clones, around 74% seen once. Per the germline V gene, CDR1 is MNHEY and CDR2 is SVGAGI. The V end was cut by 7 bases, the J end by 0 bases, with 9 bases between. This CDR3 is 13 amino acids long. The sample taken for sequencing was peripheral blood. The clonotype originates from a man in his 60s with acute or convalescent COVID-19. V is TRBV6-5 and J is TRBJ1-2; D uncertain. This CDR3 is CASKREANYGYTF. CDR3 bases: TGTGCCAGCAAACGGGAGGCTAACTATGGCTACACCTTC.